The 9 T cell receptor beta chains below all came from one sample that was sequenced in a study of OX40 agonist ivuxolimab in advanced cancers. Sequencing used immunoSEQ multiplex PCR; TCRdb keeps in-frame clones, though not all of them. The sample lists some 130,000 clones, around 93% seen once, with more than 1% in the top ten. The sequences come from CD4+ or CD8+ T cells sorted from blood, collected in a trial of the OX40 agonist ivuxolimab. The receptors originated from an adult with an advanced solid tumor such as melanoma, head and neck, liver or kidney cancer.

In DNA form, the CDR3 reads TGTGCCAGCAGCTGGATAACGAACACTGAAGCTTTCTTT. It specifies CASSWITNTEAFF. This chain uses TRBV7-8 with TRBJ1-1; D not certain. The germline V gene encodes CDR1 SGHVS and CDR2 FQNEAQ. The V and J ends lost 4 bases and 1 base respectively, with 7 bases between them. The length of the CDR3 is 13 residues.

J is TRBJ2-3 and V is TRBV6-5; D is perhaps TRBD2 (6 bases). The CDR3 runs 14 residues. Trimming cost V 8 bases and J 0 bases, with 12 bases left between them. Per germline, CDR1 MNHEY and CDR2 SVGAGI. This CDR3 reads CASRAGLSTDTQYF. Written as DNA, the CDR3 is TGTGCCAGCCGAGCGGGCCTGAGCACAGATACGCAGTATTTT.

CDR3 sequence (DNA): TGTGCCAGCAGTCTAGGACAGCACTACGAGCAGTACTTC. As protein: CASSLGQHYEQYF. The V and J genes are TRBV28 and TRBJ2-7; possible D gene TRBD1, 6 bases. V was pared by 5 bases and J by 3 bases, with 11 bases between. Germline CDR1 reads MDHEN; CDR2 reads SYDVKM. CDR3 size: 13 residues.

The chain employs TRBV5-1 and TRBJ2-5, with 9 bases that match TRBD2. Germline CDR1 SGHRS, CDR2 YFSETQ. The CDR3 has 13 amino acids. After removal of 5 bases from V and 4 bases from J, the junction contained 3 bases not matched to a gene. CDR3 sequence (DNA): TGCGCCAGCAGGGGAGCGGGAGGAGAGACCCAGTACTTC. Protein: CASRGAGGETQYF.

This chain links TRBV14 with TRBJ2-1, with D maybe TRBD2 (6 bases). V was cut by 1 base and J by 14 bases, with 18 bases left in between. This CDR3 has 14 residues. Germline CDR1 SGHDN, CDR2 FVKESK. In nucleotides, the CDR3 is TGTGCCAGCAGCCAAGCCGGGGGAGGCGTTACTGAGTTCTTC. This gives the protein CASSQAGGGVTEFF. Filled out from reference TRBV14 and TRBJ2-1, the complete variable domain reads EAGVTQFPSHSVIEKGQTVTLRCDPISGHDNLYWYRRVMGKEIKFLLHFVKESKQDESGMPNNRFLAERTGGTYSTLKVQPAELEDSGVYFCASSQAGGGVTEFFGPGTRLTVL.

V gene TRBV14 combines with J gene TRBJ2-2, with D hard to call. V was trimmed by 0 bases and J by 2 bases, leaving 7 bases between them. This CDR3 is built from 15 residues. Germline lookup yields CDR1 SGHDN and CDR2 FVKESK. CDR3 nucleotide sequence: TGTGCCAGCAGCCAAGATAGGCTTAACACCGGGGAGCTGTTTTTT. It encodes CASSQDRLNTGELFF.

This sequence joins TRBV7-2 and TRBJ2-7; D is undetermined. Germline V CDR1 and CDR2: SGHTA, FQGNSA. Trimming took 1 base from V and 3 from J, leaving 4 bases between them. This CDR3 is 12 amino acids long. CDR3 sequence reads: CASSLGFYEQYF. CDR3 DNA: TGTGCCAGCAGCTTAGGGTTCTACGAGCAGTACTTC.

The V call is TRBV4-3, the J call TRBJ1-6, with TRBD1 matching 7 bases. Trimming removed 1 base from V and 0 bases from J; junction bases left unmatched: 15. Germline values: CDR1 LGHNA, CDR2 YSLEER. The CDR3 length is 21 residues. CDR3 in DNA: TGCGCCAGCAGCCAAGGGTTCCGGGACAGCGCCTTTAGCTCCTATAATTCACCCCTCCACTTT. Translating it yields CASSQGFRDSAFSSYNSPLHF.

The chain combines TRBV9 with TRBJ2-1; no clear D gene. The CDR3 runs to 14 residues. Germline V CDR1 and CDR2: SGDLS, YYNGEE. V was pared by 4 bases and J by 6 bases, with 14 bases between. CDR3 in amino acids: CASSNRADLNEQFF. The CDR3 region has the DNA TGTGCCAGCAGCAACCGGGCCGACCTCAATGAGCAGTTCTTC.